The 13 T cell receptor beta chains below come from one sample, sequenced in a study of blood T cell dynamics during melanoma immunotherapy. Some clones are missing from TCRdb's copy, which holds only in-frame ones; the method was immunoSEQ multiplex PCR. The table has about 8,600 clones, roughly 85% seen once; the top ten hold more than 1%. As for time point: week 3, after first cycle of checkpoint inhibitor. Sequencing was performed on blood, taken from a patient treated with checkpoint blockade. The receptor set was obtained from a human donor with melanoma.

This chain uses TRBV6-6 with TRBJ1-2; D possibly corresponds to TRBD1 (6 bases). The length of the CDR3 is 15 residues. Germline loops: CDR1 MNHNY, CDR2 SVGAGI (reference sequence). V was clipped by 2 bases and J by 7 bases, with 17 bases between them. CDR3 amino acids: CASSYPPEGTIGYTF. Here the CDR3 DNA reads TGTGCCAGCAGTTACCCCCCTGAGGGGACAATTGGCTACACCTTC.

V usage is TRBV7-2 and J usage is TRBJ2-4; tentatively, D is TRBD2 (6 bases). CDR3 length: 16 amino acids. The germline gives CDR1 SGHTA, CDR2 FQGNSA. The V and J ends lost 1 base and 0 bases respectively, with 10 bases between them. The CDR3 DNA follows: TGTGCCAGCAGCTTAGATGGGGGGACAGCCAAAAACATTCAGTACTTC. This codes for CASSLDGGTAKNIQYF.

V usage is TRBV30 and J usage is TRBJ1-1, with a possible D match to TRBD1 (6 bases). From germline, CDR1 is GTSNPN and CDR2 SVGIG (reference sequence). The CDR3 spans 16 residues. V lost 0 bases and J lost 3, with 17 bases in between. The CDR3: CAWSVLPGGEYTEAFF. The CDR3 nucleotides read TGTGCCTGGAGTGTACTTCCCGGGGGCGAGTACACTGAAGCTTTCTTT.

This sequence joins TRBV6-6 and TRBJ2-7; 7 nucleotides match TRBD1. The V gene end was trimmed by 7 bases and the J gene end by 4 bases; junction bases not matched to a gene: 4. The CDR3 totals 12 residues. Germline CDR1 and CDR2: MNHNY and SVGAGI (reference sequence). CDR3 in DNA: TGTGCCAGCATGCCAGGGGGATACGAGCAGTACTTC. Its translation is CASMPGGYEQYF.

Points on this clone: This CDR3 is also generated by other DNA sequences in the sample. V gene TRBV11-2 combines with J gene TRBJ2-2; D unresolved. CDR1 and CDR2 from the germline V gene are SGHAT and FQNNGV. This CDR3 spans 17 amino acids. V lost 5 bases, J lost 1 base, and 17 bases lay in between. The CDR3 region has the DNA TGTGCCAGCAGCCCACCTCTCCGGTTCAGGAACACCGGGGAGCTGTTTTTT. Protein: CASSPPLRFRNTGELFF.

J is TRBJ2-2 and V is TRBV19; maybe TRBD2 (5 bases). Trimming took off 6 bases at V and 6 bases at J, with 11 bases between the two ends. Germline CDR1 LNHDA, CDR2 SQIVND (reference sequence). CDR3 size: 13 residues. The CDR3 bases are TGTGCCAGTAGCTCACGGGGAGCCGGGGAGCTGTTTTTT. This sequence encodes CASSSRGAGELFF. The variable domain in full, with the rest retrieved from reference TRBV19 and TRBJ2-2, is DGGITQSPKYLFRKEGQNVTLSCEQNLNHDAMYWYRQDPGQGLRLIYYSQIVNDFQKGDIAEGYSVSREKKESFPLTVTSAQKNPTAFYLCASSSRGAGELFFGEGSRLTVL.

The genes are TRBV18 and TRBJ1-5; 10 nucleotides match TRBD1. The junction had 4 bases not matched to a gene; V was cut back by 6 bases and J by 2 bases. The germline gives CDR1 KGHSH, CDR2 LQKENI. The CDR3 is made up of 15 amino acids. CDR3 residues: CASSPTGGRNQPQHF. The CDR3 bases are TGTGCCAGCTCCCCGACAGGGGGCCGCAATCAGCCCCAGCATTTT. Full variable domain (remainder filled in from reference TRBV18 and TRBJ1-5): NAGVMQNPRHLVRRRGQEARLRCSPMKGHSHVYWYRQLPEEGLKFMVYLQKENIIDESGMPKERFSAEFPKEGPSILRIQQVVRGDSAAYFCASSPTGGRNQPQHFGDGTRLSIL.

This clone was seen just once. The chain uses TRBV7-2 and TRBJ2-3; 10 nucleotides agree with TRBD1. This CDR3 region has 14 residues. Trimming at V came to 5 bases and at J to 3 bases, leaving 2 bases not matched to a gene. Germline-derived CDR1 and CDR2 are SGHTA and FQGNSA. In nucleotides, the CDR3 is TGTGCCAGCAGCCCGGGACAGGGGACAGATACGCAGTATTTT. Its translation: CASSPGQGTDTQYF.

The DNA for the CDR3 is TGTGCCAGCAGCTTACGACTCGCCGTAGGGGGCACTGAAGCTTTCTTT. Its protein product is CASSLRLAVGGTEAFF. The rearrangement links TRBV7-9 to TRBJ1-1; perhaps TRBD1 as D (6 bases). This CDR3 spans 16 amino acids. CDR1 is SEHNR, CDR2 FQNEAQ, per germline (reference sequence). With 2 bases removed from V and 4 bases from J, the gap between germline ends came to 17 bases.

CDR3: CASSDRTNLHRKFF. CDR3 coding DNA: TGTGCCAGCAGTGACCGGACTAACCTGCATCGCAAGTTCTTC. The J gene is TRBJ2-1, the V gene TRBV2, with D possibly being TRBD2 (6 bases). Germline-derived CDR1 and CDR2 are SNHLY and FYNNEI. V was trimmed by 3 bases and J by 14 bases, leaving 20 bases between them. The CDR3 extends over 14 amino acids.

The V call is TRBV2, the J call TRBJ1-2; D is unresolved. Germline V gene sequence: CDR1 SNHLY, CDR2 FYNNEI. The CDR3 spans 15 residues. Trimming stripped 2 bases from V and 4 bases from J, with 14 bases between. The CDR3 bases are TGTGCCAGCAGTGAAACCCGGCGGGTTGGCTATGGCTACACCTTC. This gives the protein CASSETRRVGYGYTF. Variable domain in full (rest from reference TRBV2 and TRBJ1-2): EPEVTQTPSHQVTQMGQEVILRCVPISNHLYFYWYRQILGQKVEFLVSFYNNEISEKSEIFDDQFSVERPDGSNFTLKIRSTKLEDSAMYFCASSETRRVGYGYTFGSGTRLTVV.

A single count supports this clone. The chain links TRBV11-3 to TRBJ2-3; possible D gene TRBD1, 6 bases. CDR1 is SGHNT, CDR2 YENEEA, per germline. The germline V and J ends were trimmed by 6 bases and 1 base, with 14 bases remaining between them. The CDR3 loop spans 15 amino acids. The CDR3 nucleotides read TGTGCCAGCAGATACAGGGTTGGAGGCACAGATACGCAGTATTTT. Encoded protein: CASRYRVGGTDTQYF.

This clone has a handful of counts. This chain connects TRBV12-5 to TRBJ2-4; D is perhaps TRBD2 (6 bases). The CDR3 totals 15 residues. V lost 3 bases, J lost 5 bases, and 14 bases lay in between. Germline lookup yields CDR1 LGHNT and CDR2 FRNRAP. The CDR3 sequence is CASGLDGGPQNIQYF. The DNA of the CDR3 is TGTGCTAGTGGTTTAGACGGAGGGCCCCAAAACATTCAGTACTTC.